This TCR beta chain was captured by sequencing in a study of T cells in Graves' hyperthyroidism and ophthalmopathy. Study-level background: Peripheral blood draws took place at initial diagnosis, ahead of any treatment.

This clonotype showed up many times. Its antigen is not identified. RNA transcripts gave rise to amplified TCR beta CDR3 regions. First-round RT-PCR with HTBI primers amplified the TCR CDR3 region. TCRdb used MiXCR to reprocess the multiplex PCR reads, holding one entry per CDR3 protein. Among some 200,000 distinct CDR3 sequences listed, around 17% were seen once. Germline CDR1 is SNHLY and CDR2 is FYNNEI. This CDR3 has 16 amino acids. V shed 6 bases and J 3 bases; nucleotides not matched to a gene: 11. General study findings and limits: By a 13 V-J model, ophthalmopathy was set apart from stable hyperthyroidism.

J is TRBJ2-3 and V is TRBV2; 8 bases line up with TRBD2. Material for sequencing was blood. This sequence originates from a woman aged 45-59 years with Graves' hyperthyroidism. CDR3 sequence: CASRIPGTRSTDTQYF. In DNA, the CDR3 is TGTGCCAGCAGGATTCCCGGGACTAGATCGACAGATACGCAGTATTTT. Complete variable domain (other parts from reference TRBV2 and TRBJ2-3): EPEVTQTPSHQVTQMGQEVILRCVPISNHLYFYWYRQILGQKVEFLVSFYNNEISEKSEIFDDQFSVERPDGSNFTLKIRSTKLEDSAMYFCASRIPGTRSTDTQYFGPGTRLTVL.